Presented here are 18 T cell receptor beta chains from one specimen sequenced in a study of type 1 regulatory T cells. MiXCR, run by TCRdb on the reads, gives a single entry per CDR3 protein. The sample comprises 63,000 or so distinct CDR3 sequences, just under 50% of which are singletons, and around 2.1% rests with the top ten. These TCRs' antigens remain unknown. Sequences were obtained from cultured non-Tr1 T cells, either the whole culture or a sorted T cell fraction (not recorded which). The receptors shown here come from a human donor in good health.

This clonotype is labeled as medium-sized (0.01 to 0.1%). The rearrangement uses TRBV5-1 and TRBJ2-4; D perhaps matches TRBD2 (6 bases). The CDR3 covers 15 residues. Germline lookup yields CDR1 SGHRS and CDR2 YFSETQ. V lost 5 bases to trimming and J lost 6 bases, with 18 bases between them. CDR3 residues: CASRPAGGLGNIQYF. The CDR3 nucleotides are TGCGCCAGCAGACCCGCTGGAGGGCTGGGAAACATTCAGTACTTC.

The rearrangement links TRBV5-1 to TRBJ1-1, with D possibly being TRBD1 (5 bases). The germline V gene encodes CDR1 SGHRS and CDR2 YFSETQ. V was trimmed by 0 bases and J by 0 bases, leaving 12 bases between them. The CDR3 loop spans 16 amino acids. CDR3 nucleotides: TGCGCCAGCAGCTTGGTCCTGGGGGGAATGAACACTGAAGCTTTCTTT. Residues: CASSLVLGGMNTEAFF.

The chain couples TRBV29-1 to TRBJ2-7; 7 nucleotides align to TRBD1. V dropped 4 bases and J dropped 3; count of bases not matched to a gene: 18. CDR3 length equals 17 residues. Germline-derived CDR1 and CDR2 are SQVTM and ANQGSEA. The CDR3 sequence is CSVASLLRDSPLYEQYF. CDR3 nucleotides: TGCAGCGTTGCTTCCTTGCTTAGGGACAGTCCTCTCTACGAGCAGTACTTC.

Only a few counts were recorded for this clonotype. V gene TRBV5-1 combines with J gene TRBJ1-3; the D gene is possibly TRBD1 (5 bases). The V gene lost 1 base and the J gene lost 8 bases, with 10 bases spanning the gap. The germline gives CDR1 SGHRS, CDR2 YFSETQ. This CDR3 is 13 amino acids long. CDR3 loop: CASSLYPGDTIYF. CDR3 sequence (DNA): TGCGCCAGCAGCTTGTACCCGGGGGACACCATATATTTT.

This clonotype was recorded a few times. This rearrangement joins TRBV27 to TRBJ1-5, with D perhaps TRBD1 (6 bases). With 6 bases removed from V and 9 bases from J, the gap between germline ends came to 15 bases. The germline V gene has CDR1 MNHEY and CDR2 SMNVEV (reference sequence). The CDR3 is made up of 13 amino acids. The CDR3 here is CASSPSQGGPQHF. CDR3 nucleotide sequence: TGTGCCAGCAGCCCGTCTCAAGGGGGGCCCCAGCATTTT.

This chain links TRBV24-1 with TRBJ2-7; weak D call: TRBD1 (6 bases). The V end was cut by 4 bases, the J end by 4 bases, with 10 bases between. This CDR3 is built from 13 residues. The V gene's germline CDR1 is KGHDR and CDR2 SFDVKD. CDR3 amino acids: CATSEGAKYEQYF. The CDR3 nucleotides are TGTGCCACCAGTGAGGGGGCCAAATACGAGCAGTACTTC.

The chain carries TRBV19 and TRBJ1-1; D not certain. V was clipped by 3 bases and J by 1 base, with 9 bases between them. This CDR3 has 14 residues. The germline gives CDR1 LNHDA, CDR2 SQIVND (reference sequence). The CDR3 nucleotides are TGTGCCAGTAGTATCGCTCTACAGAACACTGAAGCTTTCTTT. Its protein product is CASSIALQNTEAFF.

This clonotype has more than one count but fewer than ten. The rearrangement links TRBV12-3 or TRBV12-4 to TRBJ1-2; unclear D gene. The CDR3 has 17 residues. V lost 7 bases and J 2 bases, leaving 23 bases between the germline ends. CDR3 sequence: CASTIRGVGSPNYGYTF. For the CDR3, the DNA is TGTGCCAGCACCATTAGAGGAGTAGGCAGCCCGAACTATGGCTACACCTTC.

The CDR3 here is CASNGQYF. In nucleotides, the CDR3 is TGTGCCAGCAATGGGCAGTACTTC. The chain is built from TRBV6-1 and TRBJ2-7; no clear D. Trimming took 7 bases from V and 9 from J, leaving 4 bases between them. Germline V lookup: CDR1 MNHNS, CDR2 SASEGT. The CDR3 runs 8 residues.

V gene TRBV4-2 combines with J gene TRBJ2-7; D gene unclear. The CDR3 sequence is 17 residues long. Between the trimmed V and J ends, which lost 0 bases and 1 base, there was a span of 16 bases. Germline V CDR1 and CDR2: LGHNA, YNFKEQ. The CDR3 protein is CASSQDSFRRASYEQYF. In nucleotides, the CDR3 is TGTGCCAGCAGCCAAGATAGTTTTCGGAGAGCATCCTACGAGCAGTACTTC.

The CDR3 sequence is CASATGVAYSGANVLTF. The CDR3 nucleotides are TGTGCCAGCGCGACAGGGGTAGCGTACTCTGGGGCCAACGTCCTGACTTTC. The chain employs TRBV18 and TRBJ2-6; 8 bases line up with TRBD1. This CDR3 has 17 amino acids. The V segment lost 8 bases and the J segment 0 bases; nucleotides outside the gene matches: 9. The germline V gene has CDR1 KGHSH and CDR2 LQKENI.

The V and J genes are TRBV5-1 and TRBJ2-5; the match to TRBD1 covers 8 bases. Trimming cost V 2 bases and J 4 bases; bases outside gene matches: 7. This CDR3 region has 15 residues. Per germline, CDR1 SGHRS and CDR2 YFSETQ. This chain's CDR3 is CASSFGQGARETQYF. The CDR3 region has the DNA TGCGCCAGCAGCTTTGGGCAGGGGGCGCGAGAGACCCAGTACTTC.

This clonotype was detected only a few times. The rearrangement uses TRBV28 and TRBJ2-2; no firm D call. The CDR3 has 16 residues. V was clipped by 2 bases and J by 0 bases, with 10 bases between them. Germline-derived CDR1 and CDR2 are MDHEN and SYDVKM. The CDR3 reads CASSLGLGTNTGELFF. Here the CDR3 DNA reads TGTGCCAGCAGTTTAGGTCTGGGTACGAACACCGGGGAGCTGTTTTTT.

V is TRBV5-1 and J is TRBJ1-3, with D tentatively TRBD1 (6 bases). Trimming pared 2 bases from V and 2 bases from J, leaving 11 bases between. CDR3 length: 15 residues. The germline V gene encodes CDR1 SGHRS and CDR2 YFSETQ. The CDR3 loop reads CASSLNRATGNTIYF. Written as DNA, the CDR3 is TGCGCCAGCAGCTTAAACAGGGCTACTGGAAACACCATATATTTT.

The chain is built from TRBV5-5 and TRBJ2-3; perhaps TRBD1 as D (6 bases). CDR1 and CDR2 from the germline V gene are SGHKS and YYEKEE (reference sequence). V lost 2 bases, J lost 2 bases, and 12 bases lay in between. The CDR3 runs 15 residues. Written as DNA, the CDR3 is TGTGCCAGCAGCTTCGAAGGGGGATACACAGATACGCAGTATTTT. Amino acid sequence: CASSFEGGYTDTQYF.

As DNA, the CDR3 is TGTGCCAGCAGTTACGATCGGGGGGTTGGCGGGGAGCTGTTTTTT. Translation: CASSYDRGVGGELFF. V gene TRBV6-6 combines with J gene TRBJ2-2, with 7 positions matching TRBD2. V lost 2 bases, J lost 7 bases, and 7 bases stayed unmatched. Germline-derived CDR1 and CDR2 are MNHNY and SVGAGI (reference sequence). The CDR3 is 15 amino acids.

CDR3 in DNA: TGTGCCAGCGGTTCCAGGGAGTGGTATGGCTACACCTTC. It is translated as CASGSREWYGYTF. V is TRBV2 and J is TRBJ1-2; possibly TRBD1 for D (5 bases). The germline V gene has CDR1 SNHLY and CDR2 FYNNEI. V lost 8 bases, J lost 5 bases, and 15 bases lay in between. The length of the CDR3 is 13 residues.

The V call is TRBV27, the J call TRBJ1-1; perhaps TRBD1 as D (5 bases). This CDR3 is built from 12 residues. Germline CDR1 is MNHEY and CDR2 is SMNVEV (reference sequence). Trimming took off 3 bases at V and 10 bases at J, with 12 bases between the two ends. CDR3 loop: CASSLLQGVAFF. In DNA form, the CDR3 reads TGTGCCAGCAGTTTGTTGCAGGGAGTAGCTTTCTTT.